A single sample gave rise to the 25 T cell receptor beta chains below, sequenced in a study of cytomegalovirus exposure and HLA in healthy donors. 13 Jbeta primers and 60 Vbeta primers were used for the PCR. Profiling relied on immunoSEQ multiplex PCR, and the TCRdb table lists in-frame clones only, not all of them. The table records approximately 160,000 clones, around 68% of them present only once. The sample consisted of PBMCs. All receptors derive from a woman in her thirties or forties in good health and CMV-seropositive.

This clone has only a few counts. The CDR3 coding sequence is TGTGCCAGCAGTGACTCATCAGGGGGTCCCAAAAACATTCAGTACTTC. Amino acid sequence: CASSDSSGGPKNIQYF. The chain couples TRBV6-4 to TRBJ2-4, with 7 bases matching TRBD1. Germline CDR1 is MRHNA and CDR2 is SNTAGT. The CDR3 covers 16 residues. V shed 0 bases, J shed 2 bases, and the junction held 4 bases outside the gene matches.

This clone was counted a few times. The rearrangement joins TRBV6-5 to TRBJ2-3; 10 nucleotides line up with TRBD2. The CDR3 covers 15 residues. The junction had 6 bases not matched to a gene; V was cut back by 6 bases and J by 3 bases. CDR1 is MNHEY, CDR2 SVGAGI, per germline. As DNA, the CDR3 is TGTGCCAGCAGCCCCGGGACTAGCGAAACAGATACGCAGTATTTT. Translation: CASSPGTSETDTQYF.

This rearrangement joins TRBV5-1 to TRBJ2-7; 10 nucleotides match TRBD2. CDR3 length equals 15 residues. Germline loops: CDR1 SGHRS, CDR2 YFSETQ. The trim removed 5 bases at V and 0 bases at J, leaving 5 bases unmatched. In DNA, the CDR3 is TGCGCCAGCAGTACTAGCGGGGATAGCTCCTACGAGCAGTACTTC. It codes for CASSTSGDSSYEQYF.

The chain recombines TRBV9 with TRBJ1-3; possibly TRBD1 for D (6 bases). Germline CDR1 SGDLS, CDR2 YYNGEE. This CDR3 is 15 amino acids long. Trimming took off 0 bases at V and 4 bases at J, with 11 bases between the two ends. The CDR3 region is CASSVAGATGNTIYF. The DNA of the CDR3 is TGTGCCAGCAGCGTAGCAGGGGCTACAGGAAACACCATATATTTT.

A few counts support this clone. This chain links TRBV7-2 with TRBJ2-7; TRBD2 matches at 8 bases. The germline gives CDR1 SGHTA, CDR2 FQGNSA. Trimming at V came to 2 bases and at J to 7 bases, leaving 10 bases not matched to a gene. This CDR3 is built from 15 residues. DNA for the CDR3: TGTGCCAGCAGCTTATCCCCTAGCGGGTCTCGGGAGCAGTACTTC. Its translation is CASSLSPSGSREQYF.

This clone was counted a few times. The chain uses TRBV4-3 and TRBJ2-3; no reliable D call. CDR1 and CDR2 from the germline V gene are LGHNA and YSLEER. The CDR3 has 15 residues. V shed 1 base and J shed 2 bases, with 10 bases lying between them. The CDR3 here is CASSQGLEITDTQYF. CDR3 coding DNA: TGCGCCAGCAGCCAAGGGCTAGAGATCACAGATACGCAGTATTTT.

In its sample, this clone was seen a few times. This rearrangement joins TRBV5-1 to TRBJ2-1; possible D gene TRBD1, 5 bases. Trimming took 4 bases from V and 0 from J, leaving 8 bases between them. This CDR3 region has 14 residues. The germline V gene has CDR1 SGHRS and CDR2 YFSETQ. The CDR3 DNA reads as TGCGCCAGCAGCCCGGACAACTCCTACAATGAGCAGTTCTTC. Translation: CASSPDNSYNEQFF.

The chain is built from TRBV10-1 and TRBJ2-1; D possibly corresponds to TRBD1 (6 bases). CDR3 length: 14 residues. The germline gives CDR1 WNHNN, CDR2 SYGVQD (reference sequence). V lost 5 bases and J 0 bases, leaving 8 bases between the germline ends. The CDR3, as DNA: TGCGCCAGCAGTACAGGGATCTCCTACAATGAGCAGTTCTTC. It encodes CASSTGISYNEQFF.

This chain links TRBV2 with TRBJ1-1, with 7 bases that match TRBD1. Trimming removed 5 bases from V and 1 base from J; junction bases left unmatched: 7. This CDR3 is built from 15 residues. Germline V gene lookup returns CDR1 SNHLY and CDR2 FYNNEI. CDR3: CASSPSGQPNTEAFF. In DNA form, the CDR3 reads TGTGCCAGCAGTCCATCGGGACAGCCGAACACTGAAGCTTTCTTT.

The gene calls are TRBV7-9 and TRBJ1-5; no definite D call. This CDR3 region has 14 residues. Germline-derived CDR1 and CDR2 are SEHNR and FQNEAQ (reference sequence). V was cut by 1 base and J by 7 bases, with 11 bases left in between. This chain's CDR3 is CASSLGADTQPQHF. For the CDR3, the DNA is TGTGCCAGCAGCTTAGGGGCAGATACGCAGCCCCAGCATTTT.

The J gene is TRBJ2-2, the V gene TRBV9; tentative D call: TRBD2 (7 bases). V lost 3 bases and J lost 3, with 12 bases in between. The CDR3 contains 15 residues. Per the germline V gene, CDR1 is SGDLS and CDR2 is YYNGEE. The CDR3 loop is CASSEGGGDTGELFF. DNA for the CDR3: TGTGCCAGCAGCGAGGGGGGAGGGGACACCGGGGAGCTGTTTTTT.

This chain uses TRBV7-6 with TRBJ1-3; D remains ambiguous. The CDR3 totals 12 residues. V dropped 1 base and J dropped 8 bases, with 6 bases sitting between them. CDR1 and CDR2 (germline): SGHVS, FNYEAQ. Here the CDR3 reads CASSLDEDTIYF. The CDR3 DNA reads TGTGCCAGCAGCTTAGATGAGGACACCATATATTTT. The full variable domain, completed using reference TRBV7-6 and TRBJ1-3, is GAGVSQSPRYKVTKRGQDVALRCDPISGHVSLYWYRQALGQGPEFLTYFNYEAQQDKSGLPNDRFSAERPEGSISTLTIQRTEQRDSAMYRCASSLDEDTIYFGEGSWLTVV.

The chain is built from TRBV13 and TRBJ1-1, with 9 bases identical to TRBD1. CDR1 is PRHDT and CDR2 is FYEKMQ in the germline V gene (reference sequence). Unmatched junction bases numbered 6, after V lost 3 bases and J lost 4 bases. The length of the CDR3 is 15 residues. This CDR3 reads CASSLGQGRRTEAFF. Written as DNA, the CDR3 is TGTGCCAGCAGCTTGGGACAGGGTAGGCGCACTGAAGCTTTCTTT.

The chain employs TRBV10-3 and TRBJ2-1, with 9 positions matching TRBD1. Germline assignment: CDR1 ENHRY and CDR2 SYGVKD. The CDR3 spans 15 residues. Trimming at V came to 3 bases and at J to 5 bases, leaving 5 bases not matched to a gene. This chain's CDR3 is CAISDIDRGDNEQFF. In nucleotides, the CDR3 is TGTGCCATCAGTGACATCGACAGGGGGGACAATGAGCAGTTCTTC.

This chain uses TRBV27 with TRBJ2-7, with 9 bases matching TRBD2. After removal of 2 bases from V and 2 bases from J, the junction contained 4 bases not matched to a gene. The CDR3 covers 15 residues. Germline CDR1 MNHEY, CDR2 SMNVEV (reference sequence). CDR3 coding DNA: TGTGCCAGCAGTTTAAGACTAGCGGAAACCTACGAGCAGTACTTC. Its translation: CASSLRLAETYEQYF.

The chain employs TRBV6-5 and TRBJ2-1, with D hard to call. The CDR3 totals 16 residues. CDR1 and CDR2 (germline): MNHEY, SVGAGI. V was shortened by 0 bases and J by 0 bases, with 9 bases between the two germline ends. CDR3 loop: CASSYSIPSSYNEQFF. Written as DNA, the CDR3 is TGTGCCAGCAGTTACTCGATACCGAGCTCCTACAATGAGCAGTTCTTC.

This chain's CDR3 is CASSPRRDTGELFF. CDR3 DNA sequence: TGTGCCAGCAGCCCCCGACGGGACACCGGGGAGCTGTTTTTT. The chain joins TRBV7-2 to TRBJ2-2; D gene unclear. The CDR3 covers 14 residues. Germline V lookup: CDR1 SGHTA, CDR2 FQGNSA. V lost 5 bases, J lost 3 bases, and 10 bases lay in between. The full variable domain, rest sourced from reference TRBV7-2 and TRBJ2-2, is GAGVSQSPSNKVTEKGKDVELRCDPISGHTALYWYRQSLGQGLEFLIYFQGNSAPDKSGLPSDRFSAERTGGSVSTLTIQRTQQEDSAVYLCASSPRRDTGELFFGEGSRLTVL.

This clone has just a few counts. This rearrangement joins TRBV18 to TRBJ1-4, with D unresolved. Trimming pared 6 bases from V and 2 bases from J, leaving 13 bases between. The germline CDR1 and CDR2 sequences are KGHSH and LQKENI. CDR3 length equals 15 residues. The CDR3 region is CASSPIGHTNEKLFF. Here the CDR3 DNA reads TGTGCCAGCTCCCCTATTGGGCATACTAATGAAAAACTGTTTTTT.

This clone was picked up one time. The chain employs TRBV4-3 and TRBJ2-3; D unclear. The CDR3 contains 13 residues. Germline CDR1 is LGHNA and CDR2 is YSLEER. Between the trimmed V and J ends, which lost 1 base and 3 bases, there was a span of 5 bases. CDR3 loop: CASSQVGTDTQYF. CDR3 in DNA: TGCGCCAGCAGCCAAGTCGGGACAGATACGCAGTATTTT.

V and J are TRBV7-9 and TRBJ2-7; 10 bases map to TRBD2. The CDR3 is 16 amino acids. After removal of 5 bases from V and 2 bases from J, the junction contained 9 bases not matched to a gene. Germline CDR1 and CDR2: SEHNR and FQNEAQ (reference sequence). CDR3 residues: CASSGWGTSAAYEQYF. The CDR3 coding sequence is TGTGCCAGCAGCGGGTGGGGGACTAGCGCCGCCTACGAGCAGTACTTC.

This chain connects TRBV5-1 to TRBJ2-1; 8 nucleotides match TRBD1. Germline V gene lookup returns CDR1 SGHRS and CDR2 YFSETQ. This CDR3 contains 13 residues. V shed 4 bases and J 6 bases; nucleotides not matched to a gene: 3. For the CDR3, the DNA is TGCGCCAGCAGCGTTGGACAGGGCAATGAGCAGTTCTTC. The encoded protein is CASSVGQGNEQFF.

The rearrangement joins TRBV6-1 to TRBJ1-6; D unresolved. This CDR3 has 17 amino acids. Germline assignment: CDR1 MNHNS and CDR2 SASEGT. The V and J ends lost 3 bases and 6 bases respectively, with 18 bases between them. CDR3 DNA sequence: TGTGCCAGCAGTGAGCGACCGAGCGGAAATTCTAATTCACCCCTCCACTTT. It encodes CASSERPSGNSNSPLHF.

V is TRBV18 and J is TRBJ2-1, with a weak D call TRBD1 (6 bases). In germline, CDR1 is KGHSH, CDR2 LQKENI. CDR3 size: 16 residues. The V end was cut by 5 bases, the J end by 0 bases, with 14 bases between. The CDR3 region is CASSFLETGSYNEQFF. In DNA form, the CDR3 reads TGTGCCAGCTCATTCCTCGAGACAGGCTCCTACAATGAGCAGTTCTTC.

The genes are TRBV13 and TRBJ2-5; no clear D. The CDR3 extends over 13 amino acids. V lost 2 bases and J 5 bases, leaving 9 bases between the germline ends. Germline CDR1 reads PRHDT; CDR2 reads FYEKMQ (reference sequence). CDR3 sequence: CASSLSVWETQYF. CDR3 nucleotides: TGTGCCAGCAGCTTATCAGTATGGGAGACCCAGTACTTC.

A few counts support this clone. In DNA, the CDR3 is TGCGCCAGAATGACAGAGAGGAACACTGAAGCTTTCTTT. Encoded protein: CARMTERNTEAFF. This sequence joins TRBV10-1 and TRBJ1-1; perhaps TRBD1 as D (5 bases). V shed 9 bases and J shed 1 base, with 12 bases lying between them. Germline V CDR1 and CDR2: WNHNN, SYGVQD (reference sequence). CDR3 length: 13 residues.